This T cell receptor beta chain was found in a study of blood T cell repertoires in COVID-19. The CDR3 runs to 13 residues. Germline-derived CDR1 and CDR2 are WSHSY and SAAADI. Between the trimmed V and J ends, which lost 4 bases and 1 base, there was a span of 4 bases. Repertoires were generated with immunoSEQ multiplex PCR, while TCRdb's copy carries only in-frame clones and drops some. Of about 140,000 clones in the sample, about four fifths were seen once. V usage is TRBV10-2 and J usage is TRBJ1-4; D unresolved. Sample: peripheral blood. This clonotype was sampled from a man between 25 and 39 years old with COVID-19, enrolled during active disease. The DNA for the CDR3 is TGCGCCAGCAGTGTCGTAACTAATGAAAAACTGTTTTTT. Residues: CASSVVTNEKLFF.